This T cell receptor beta chain was recorded in a study of T cell clones after liver transplantation. Background on the study: Third-party-reactive TCRbeta sequences from pre-transplant mixed lymphocyte reactions served as antigen-independent comparators. Whole-study results and caveats: A larger donor-reactive than third-party decline suggested partial antigen-specific deletion.

Profiling relied on immunoSEQ multiplex PCR, and the TCRdb table lists in-frame clones only, not all of them. The repertoire holds 70,000 to 85,000 clones, 80% seen once, with about 0.64% in the top ten. The V and J ends lost 8 bases and 4 bases respectively, with 17 bases between them. The CDR3 spans 14 residues. CDR1 LNHDA and CDR2 SQIVND come from the germline V gene (reference sequence). As concerns this clone: No antigen is known for it.

The source material was CD4+ T cells from blood, sampled before liver transplant. The J gene is TRBJ1-2, the V gene TRBV19, with D unclear. The receptor was isolated from a human donor who received a liver transplant. The CDR3 loop reads CASSPQPEPYGYTF. The DNA of the CDR3 is TGTGCCAGTTCCCCGCAGCCTGAGCCCTATGGCTACACCTTC.